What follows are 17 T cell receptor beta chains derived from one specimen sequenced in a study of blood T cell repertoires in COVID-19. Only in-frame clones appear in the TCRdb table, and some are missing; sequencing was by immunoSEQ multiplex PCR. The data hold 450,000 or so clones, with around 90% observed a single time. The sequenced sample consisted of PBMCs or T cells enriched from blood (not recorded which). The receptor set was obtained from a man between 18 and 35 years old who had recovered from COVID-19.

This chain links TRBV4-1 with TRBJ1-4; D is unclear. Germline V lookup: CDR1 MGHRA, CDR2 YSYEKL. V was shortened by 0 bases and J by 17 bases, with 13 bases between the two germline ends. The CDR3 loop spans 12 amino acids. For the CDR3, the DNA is TGCGCCAGCAGCCAAGATCACGACGACATTTTTTTT. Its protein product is CASSQDHDDIFF.

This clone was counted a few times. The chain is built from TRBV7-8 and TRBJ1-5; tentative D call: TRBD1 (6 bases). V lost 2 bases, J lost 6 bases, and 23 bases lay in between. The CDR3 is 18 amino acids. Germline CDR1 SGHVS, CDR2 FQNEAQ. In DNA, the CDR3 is TGTGCCAGCAGCTTATATCCTACGACGGGACATAAGGGTCAGCCCCAGCATTTT. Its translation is CASSLYPTTGHKGQPQHF.

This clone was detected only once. CDR3 nucleotides: TGCGCCAGCAGCTCCCCATCACATTTGGGGCCTAACCTAAACGGCAATGAGCAGTTCTTC. Its translation: CASSSPSHLGPNLNGNEQFF. The gene calls are TRBV5-1 and TRBJ2-1, with D perhaps matching TRBD1 (5 bases). The V end was cut by 3 bases, the J end by 6 bases, with 31 bases between. Germline V gene data show CDR1 as SGHRS and CDR2 as YFSETQ. The CDR3 loop spans 20 amino acids.

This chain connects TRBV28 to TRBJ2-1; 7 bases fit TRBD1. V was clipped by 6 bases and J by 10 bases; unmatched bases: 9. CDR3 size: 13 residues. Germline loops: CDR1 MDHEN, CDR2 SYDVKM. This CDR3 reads CASRSTGSWEQFF. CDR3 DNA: TGTGCCAGCAGATCGACAGGGTCATGGGAGCAGTTCTTC.

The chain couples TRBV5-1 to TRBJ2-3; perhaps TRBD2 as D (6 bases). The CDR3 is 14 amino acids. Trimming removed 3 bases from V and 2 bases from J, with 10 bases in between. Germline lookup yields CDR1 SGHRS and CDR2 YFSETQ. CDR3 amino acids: CASSSGGVTDTQYF. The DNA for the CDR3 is TGCGCCAGCAGCTCCGGAGGGGTCACAGATACGCAGTATTTT.

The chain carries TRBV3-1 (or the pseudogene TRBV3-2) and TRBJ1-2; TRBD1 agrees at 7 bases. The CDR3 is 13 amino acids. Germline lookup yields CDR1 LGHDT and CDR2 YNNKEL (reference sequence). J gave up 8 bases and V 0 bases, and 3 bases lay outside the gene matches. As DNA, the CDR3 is TGTGCCAGCAGCCAAGATCAAGGGGGCGGCTACACCTTC. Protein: CASSQDQGGGYTF.

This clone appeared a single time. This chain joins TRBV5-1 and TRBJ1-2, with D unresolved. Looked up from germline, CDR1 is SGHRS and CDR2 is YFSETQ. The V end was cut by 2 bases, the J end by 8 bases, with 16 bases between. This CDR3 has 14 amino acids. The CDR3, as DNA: TGCGCCAGCAGCTTAGACCCTAGCGGAGGCGGCTACACCTTC. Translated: CASSLDPSGGGYTF.

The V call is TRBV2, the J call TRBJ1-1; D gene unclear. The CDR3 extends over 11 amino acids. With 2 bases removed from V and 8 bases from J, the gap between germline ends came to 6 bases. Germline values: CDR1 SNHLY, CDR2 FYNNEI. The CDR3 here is CASSETREAFF. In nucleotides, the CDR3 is TGTGCCAGCAGTGAAACGAGAGAAGCTTTCTTT. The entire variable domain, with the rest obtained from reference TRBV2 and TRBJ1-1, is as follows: EPEVTQTPSHQVTQMGQEVILRCVPISNHLYFYWYRQILGQKVEFLVSFYNNEISEKSEIFDDQFSVERPDGSNFTLKIRSTKLEDSAMYFCASSETREAFFGQGTRLTVV.

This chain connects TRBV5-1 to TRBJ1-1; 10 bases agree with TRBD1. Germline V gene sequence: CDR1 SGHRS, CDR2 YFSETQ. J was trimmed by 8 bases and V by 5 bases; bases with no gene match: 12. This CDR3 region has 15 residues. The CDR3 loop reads CASRGLGQGNNEAFF. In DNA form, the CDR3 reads TGCGCCAGCAGGGGGTTGGGACAGGGGAATAACGAAGCTTTCTTT.

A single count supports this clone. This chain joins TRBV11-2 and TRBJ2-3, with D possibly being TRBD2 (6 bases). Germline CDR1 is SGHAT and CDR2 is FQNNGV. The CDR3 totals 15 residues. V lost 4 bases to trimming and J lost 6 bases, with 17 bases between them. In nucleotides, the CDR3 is TGTGCCAGCAGCTCACCGTGGGGGGTTAATGATACGCAGTATTTT. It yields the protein CASSSPWGVNDTQYF.

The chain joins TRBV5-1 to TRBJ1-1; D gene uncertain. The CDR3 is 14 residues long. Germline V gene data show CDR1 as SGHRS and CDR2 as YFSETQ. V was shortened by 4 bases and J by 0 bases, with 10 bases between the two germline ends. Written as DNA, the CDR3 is TGCGCCAGCAGCCGAGACACCCTGAACACTGAAGCTTTCTTT. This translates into CASSRDTLNTEAFF.

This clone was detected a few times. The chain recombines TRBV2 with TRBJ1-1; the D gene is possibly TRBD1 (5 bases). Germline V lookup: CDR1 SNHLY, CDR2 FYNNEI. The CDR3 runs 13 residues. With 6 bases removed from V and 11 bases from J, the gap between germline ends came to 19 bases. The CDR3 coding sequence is TGTGCCAGCAGGAATGACATGGGGCTGGGGGCTTTCTTT. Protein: CASRNDMGLGAFF.

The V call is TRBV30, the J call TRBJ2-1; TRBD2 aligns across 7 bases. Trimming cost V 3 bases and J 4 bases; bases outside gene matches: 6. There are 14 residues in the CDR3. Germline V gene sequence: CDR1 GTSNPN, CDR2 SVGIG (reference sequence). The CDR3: CAWSAGTKYNEQFF. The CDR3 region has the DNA TGTGCCTGGAGCGCCGGGACTAAGTACAATGAGCAGTTCTTC. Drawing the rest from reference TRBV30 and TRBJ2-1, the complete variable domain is SQTIHQWPATLVQPVGSPLSLECTVEGTSNPNLYWYRQAAGRGLQLLFYSVGIGQISSEVPQNLSASRPQDRQFILSSKKLLLSDSGFYLCAWSAGTKYNEQFFGPGTRLTVL.

The CDR3 DNA sequence: TGTGCCAGCAGCTTAGGTTTAGCAGCACGCGAGCAGTACTTC. Translating gives CASSLGLAAREQYF. This chain joins TRBV11-3 and TRBJ2-7, with D hard to call. The CDR3 length is 14 residues. In germline, CDR1 is SGHNT, CDR2 YENEEA. The V gene lost 1 base and the J gene lost 6 bases, with 13 bases spanning the gap.

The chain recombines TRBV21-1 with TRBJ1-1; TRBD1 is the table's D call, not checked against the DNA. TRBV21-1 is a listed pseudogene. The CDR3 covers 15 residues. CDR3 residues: CASSEPLVGTGEAFF. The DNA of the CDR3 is TGTGCCAGCAGCGAACCCCTCGTTGGCACAGGGGAAGCTTTCTTT.

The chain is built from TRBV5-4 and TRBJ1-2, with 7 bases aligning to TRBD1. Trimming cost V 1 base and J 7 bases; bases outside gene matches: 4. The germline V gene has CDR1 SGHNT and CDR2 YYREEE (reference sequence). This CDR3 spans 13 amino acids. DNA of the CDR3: TGTGCCAGCAGCTTGATAGGGGGCGGTGGCTACACCTTC. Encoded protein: CASSLIGGGGYTF. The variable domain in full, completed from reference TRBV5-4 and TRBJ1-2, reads ETGVTQSPTHLIKTRGQQVTLRCSSQSGHNTVSWYQQALGQGPQFIFQYYREEENGRGNFPPRFSGLQFPNYSSELNVNALELDDSALYLCASSLIGGGGYTFGSGTRLTVV.

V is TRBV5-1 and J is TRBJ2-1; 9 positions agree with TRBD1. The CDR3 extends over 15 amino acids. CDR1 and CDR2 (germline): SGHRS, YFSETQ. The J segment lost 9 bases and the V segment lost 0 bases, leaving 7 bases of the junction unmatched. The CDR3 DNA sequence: TGCGCCAGCAGCTTGGAAGGGACAGGGATAGGTGAGCAGTTCTTC. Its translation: CASSLEGTGIGEQFF.